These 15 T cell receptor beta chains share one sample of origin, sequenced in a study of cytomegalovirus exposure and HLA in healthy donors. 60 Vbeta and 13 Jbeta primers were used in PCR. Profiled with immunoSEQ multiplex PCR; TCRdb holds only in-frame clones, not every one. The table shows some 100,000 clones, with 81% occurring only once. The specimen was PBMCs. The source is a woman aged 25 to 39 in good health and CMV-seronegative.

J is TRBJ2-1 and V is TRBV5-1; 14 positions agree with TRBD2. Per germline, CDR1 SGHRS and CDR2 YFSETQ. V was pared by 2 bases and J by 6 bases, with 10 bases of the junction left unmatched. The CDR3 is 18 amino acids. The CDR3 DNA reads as TGCGCCAGCAGCTTAAGGACAGGGGGGACTAGCGGGAGCAATGAGCAGTTCTTC. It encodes CASSLRTGGTSGSNEQFF.

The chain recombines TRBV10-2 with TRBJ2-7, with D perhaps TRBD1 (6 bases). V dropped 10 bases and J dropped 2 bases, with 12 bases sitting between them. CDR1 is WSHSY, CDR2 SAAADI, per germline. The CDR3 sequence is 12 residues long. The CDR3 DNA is TGCGCCATCAGGACAGCAGCCTACGAGCAGTACTTC. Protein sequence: CAIRTAAYEQYF.

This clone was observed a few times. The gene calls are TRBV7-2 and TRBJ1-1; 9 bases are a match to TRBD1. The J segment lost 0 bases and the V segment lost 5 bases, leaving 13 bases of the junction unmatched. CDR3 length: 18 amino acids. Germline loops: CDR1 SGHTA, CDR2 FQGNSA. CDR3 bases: TGTGCCAGCAGCGCTCGGTCCGGGACAGGGTCTCTGAACACTGAAGCTTTCTTT. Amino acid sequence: CASSARSGTGSLNTEAFF.

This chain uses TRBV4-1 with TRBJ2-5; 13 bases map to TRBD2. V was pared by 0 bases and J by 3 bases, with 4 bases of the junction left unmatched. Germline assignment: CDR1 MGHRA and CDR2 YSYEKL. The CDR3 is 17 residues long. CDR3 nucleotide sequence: TGCGCCAGCAGCCAAGATTGGACTAGCGGGAGTAAAGAGACCCAGTACTTC. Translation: CASSQDWTSGSKETQYF.

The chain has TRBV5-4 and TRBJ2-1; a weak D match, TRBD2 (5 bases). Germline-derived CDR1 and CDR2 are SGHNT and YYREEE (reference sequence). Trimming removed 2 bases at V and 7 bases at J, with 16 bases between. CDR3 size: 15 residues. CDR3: CASSFPMGSGNEQFF. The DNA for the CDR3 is TGTGCCAGCAGCTTCCCCATGGGTTCGGGAAATGAGCAGTTCTTC.

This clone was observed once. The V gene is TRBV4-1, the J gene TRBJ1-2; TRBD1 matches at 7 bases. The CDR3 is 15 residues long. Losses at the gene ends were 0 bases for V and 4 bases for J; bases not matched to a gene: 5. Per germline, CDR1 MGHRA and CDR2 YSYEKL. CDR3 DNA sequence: TGCGCCAGCAGCCAAGACCGACAGGGCATCTATGGCTACACCTTC. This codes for CASSQDRQGIYGYTF.

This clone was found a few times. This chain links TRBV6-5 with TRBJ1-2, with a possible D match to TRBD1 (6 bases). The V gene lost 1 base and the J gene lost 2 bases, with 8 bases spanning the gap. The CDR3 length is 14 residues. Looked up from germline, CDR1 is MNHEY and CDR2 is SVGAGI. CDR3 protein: CASSYYRENYGYTF. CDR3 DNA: TGTGCCAGCAGTTACTACAGGGAAAACTATGGCTACACCTTC.

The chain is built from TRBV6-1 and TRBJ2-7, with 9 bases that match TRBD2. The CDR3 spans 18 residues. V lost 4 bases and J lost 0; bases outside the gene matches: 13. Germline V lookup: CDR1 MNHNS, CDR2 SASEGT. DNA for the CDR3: TGTGCCAGCAGTGTTGGACTAGCGTCTACGGCCATCTCCTACGAGCAGTACTTC. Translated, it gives CASSVGLASTAISYEQYF.

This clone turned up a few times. CDR3 in DNA: TGTGCCAGCAGCTTACCCTCGCGGGACGAGCAGTACTTC. It yields the protein CASSLPSRDEQYF. The chain recombines TRBV13 with TRBJ2-7, with TRBD2 as a possible D gene (5 bases). This CDR3 spans 13 amino acids. The V gene lost 2 bases and the J gene lost 5 bases, with 10 bases spanning the gap. Looked up from germline, CDR1 is PRHDT and CDR2 is FYEKMQ (reference sequence). Filled out from reference TRBV13 and TRBJ2-7, the complete variable domain reads AAGVIQSPRHLIKEKRETATLKCYPIPRHDTVYWYQQGPGQDPQFLISFYEKMQSDKGSIPDRFSAQQFSDYHSELNMSSLELGDSALYFCASSLPSRDEQYFGPGTRLTVT.

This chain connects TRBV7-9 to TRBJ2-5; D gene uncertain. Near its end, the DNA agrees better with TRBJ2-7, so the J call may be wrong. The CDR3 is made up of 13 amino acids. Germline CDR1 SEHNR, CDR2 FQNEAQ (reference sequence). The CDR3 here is CASSLGTAYEQYF. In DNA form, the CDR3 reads TGTGCCAGCAGCTTAGGCACAGCCTACGAGCAGTACTTC.

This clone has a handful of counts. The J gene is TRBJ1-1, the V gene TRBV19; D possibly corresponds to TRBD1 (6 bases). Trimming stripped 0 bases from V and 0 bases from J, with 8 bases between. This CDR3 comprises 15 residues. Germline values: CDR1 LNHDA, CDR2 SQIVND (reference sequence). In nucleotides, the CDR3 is TGTGCCAGTAGTATAGACAGGGGCCTGAACACTGAAGCTTTCTTT. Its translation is CASSIDRGLNTEAFF.

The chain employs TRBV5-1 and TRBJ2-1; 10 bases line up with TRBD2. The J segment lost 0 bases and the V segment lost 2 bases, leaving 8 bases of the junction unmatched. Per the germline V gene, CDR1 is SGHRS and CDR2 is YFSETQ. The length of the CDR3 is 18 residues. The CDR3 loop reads CASSLEASGGSSYNEQFF. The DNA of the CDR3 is TGCGCCAGCAGCTTAGAGGCTAGCGGGGGTAGCTCCTACAATGAGCAGTTCTTC.

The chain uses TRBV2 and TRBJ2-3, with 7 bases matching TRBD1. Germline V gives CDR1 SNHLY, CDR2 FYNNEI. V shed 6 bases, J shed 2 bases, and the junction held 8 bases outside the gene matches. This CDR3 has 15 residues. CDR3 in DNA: TGTGCCAGCAGGCTAGACAGGGCTGTCACAGATACGCAGTATTTT. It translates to CASRLDRAVTDTQYF. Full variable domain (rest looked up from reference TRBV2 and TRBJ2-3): EPEVTQTPSHQVTQMGQEVILRCVPISNHLYFYWYRQILGQKVEFLVSFYNNEISEKSEIFDDQFSVERPDGSNFTLKIRSTKLEDSAMYFCASRLDRAVTDTQYFGPGTRLTVL.

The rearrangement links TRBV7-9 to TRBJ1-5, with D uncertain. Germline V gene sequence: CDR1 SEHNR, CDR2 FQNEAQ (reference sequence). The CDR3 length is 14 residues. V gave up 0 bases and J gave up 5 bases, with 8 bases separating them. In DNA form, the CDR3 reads TGTGCCAGCAGCTTAGCTATGGGAGATCAGCCCCAGCATTTT. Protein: CASSLAMGDQPQHF.

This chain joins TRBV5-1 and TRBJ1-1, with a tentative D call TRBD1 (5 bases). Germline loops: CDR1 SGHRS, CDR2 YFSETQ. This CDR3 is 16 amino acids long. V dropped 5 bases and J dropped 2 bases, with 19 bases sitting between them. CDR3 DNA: TGCGCCAGCAGTCCGGAGGGGAGGGGAGGTAACACTGAAGCTTTCTTT. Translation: CASSPEGRGGNTEAFF.